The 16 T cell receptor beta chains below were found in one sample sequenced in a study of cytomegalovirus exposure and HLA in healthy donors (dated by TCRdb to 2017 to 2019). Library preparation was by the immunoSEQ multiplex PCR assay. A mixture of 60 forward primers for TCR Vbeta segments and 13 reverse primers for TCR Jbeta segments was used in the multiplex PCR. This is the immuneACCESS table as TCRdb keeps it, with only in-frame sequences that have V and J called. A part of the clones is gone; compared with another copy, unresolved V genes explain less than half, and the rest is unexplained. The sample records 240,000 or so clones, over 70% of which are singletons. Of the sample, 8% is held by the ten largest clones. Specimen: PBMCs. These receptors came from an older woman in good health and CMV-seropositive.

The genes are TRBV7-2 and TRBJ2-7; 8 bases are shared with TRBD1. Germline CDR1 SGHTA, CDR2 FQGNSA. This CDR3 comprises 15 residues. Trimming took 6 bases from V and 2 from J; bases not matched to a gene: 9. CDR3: CASRPDRGPAYEQYF. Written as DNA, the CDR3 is TGTGCCAGCAGACCCGACAGGGGTCCCGCCTACGAGCAGTACTTC.

The CDR3 loop is CASTNRDTQYF. DNA of the CDR3: TGTGCCAGTACTAATCGAGATACGCAGTATTTT. V is TRBV19 and J is TRBJ2-3; the D is unclear. Trimming took off 7 bases at V and 5 bases at J, with 7 bases between the two ends. The CDR3 has 11 amino acids. Germline V CDR1 and CDR2: LNHDA, SQIVND (reference sequence).

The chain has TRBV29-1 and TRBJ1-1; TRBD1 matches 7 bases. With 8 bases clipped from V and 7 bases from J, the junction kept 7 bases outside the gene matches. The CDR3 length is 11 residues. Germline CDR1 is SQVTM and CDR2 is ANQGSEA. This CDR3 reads CSILPGGEAFF. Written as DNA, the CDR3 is TGCAGCATCCTACCAGGGGGTGAAGCTTTCTTT.

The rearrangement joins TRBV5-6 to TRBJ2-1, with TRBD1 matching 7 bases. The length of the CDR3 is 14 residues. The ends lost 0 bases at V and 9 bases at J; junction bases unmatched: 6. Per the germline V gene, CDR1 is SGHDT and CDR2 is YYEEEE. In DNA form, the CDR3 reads TGTGCCAGCAGCTTGGGGACAGGTCGACGTGAGCAGTTCTTC. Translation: CASSLGTGRREQFF.

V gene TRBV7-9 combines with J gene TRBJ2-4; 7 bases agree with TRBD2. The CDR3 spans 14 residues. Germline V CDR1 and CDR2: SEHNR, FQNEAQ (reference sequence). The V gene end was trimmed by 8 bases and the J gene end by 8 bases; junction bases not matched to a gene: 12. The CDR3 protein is CASSAGSGGDIQYF. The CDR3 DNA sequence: TGTGCCAGCTCAGCGGGAAGTGGCGGAGACATTCAGTACTTC.

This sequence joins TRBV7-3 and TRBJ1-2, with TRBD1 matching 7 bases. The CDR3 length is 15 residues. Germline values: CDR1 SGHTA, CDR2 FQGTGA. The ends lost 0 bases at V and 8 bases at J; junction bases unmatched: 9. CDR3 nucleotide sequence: TGTGCCAGCAGCTTAACAGGGGGACAGCTGACCGGCTACACCTTC. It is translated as CASSLTGGQLTGYTF.

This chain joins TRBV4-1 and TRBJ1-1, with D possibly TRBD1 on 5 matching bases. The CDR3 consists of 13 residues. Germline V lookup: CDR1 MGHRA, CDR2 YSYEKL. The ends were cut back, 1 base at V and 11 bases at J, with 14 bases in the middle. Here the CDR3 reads CASSQAGADFAFF. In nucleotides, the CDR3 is TGCGCCAGCAGCCAAGCTGGGGCCGATTTCGCTTTCTTT.

As DNA, the CDR3 is TGTGCCAGCAGCTTAGGACAGGGGGGCATTAGGAACACTGAAGCTTTCTTT. Protein: CASSLGQGGIRNTEAFF. The chain couples TRBV7-9 to TRBJ1-1; 9 bases line up with TRBD1. CDR3 length equals 17 residues. The germline V gene has CDR1 SEHNR and CDR2 FQNEAQ (reference sequence). V gave up 1 base and J gave up 1 base; unmatched junction bases: 7.

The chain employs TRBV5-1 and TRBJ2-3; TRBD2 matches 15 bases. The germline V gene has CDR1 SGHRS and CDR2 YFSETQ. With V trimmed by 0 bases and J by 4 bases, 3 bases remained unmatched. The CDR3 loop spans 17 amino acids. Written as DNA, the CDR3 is TGCGCCAGCAGCTTGGGGACTAGCGGGAGGGCCCCAGATACGCAGTATTTT. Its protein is CASSLGTSGRAPDTQYF.

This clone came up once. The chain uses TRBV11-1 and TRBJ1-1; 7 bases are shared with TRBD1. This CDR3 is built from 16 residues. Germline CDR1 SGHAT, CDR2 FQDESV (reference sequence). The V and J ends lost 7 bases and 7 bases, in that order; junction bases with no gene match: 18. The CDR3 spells CASTGLHRGMNIEAFF. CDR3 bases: TGTGCCAGCACCGGACTACACAGGGGCATGAATATTGAAGCTTTCTTT.

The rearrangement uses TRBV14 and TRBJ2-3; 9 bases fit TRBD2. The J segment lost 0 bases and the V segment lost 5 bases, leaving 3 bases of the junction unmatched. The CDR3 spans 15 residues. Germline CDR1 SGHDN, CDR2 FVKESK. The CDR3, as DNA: TGTGCCAGCAGCTACACTAGCGGGAGCACAGATACGCAGTATTTT. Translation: CASSYTSGSTDTQYF. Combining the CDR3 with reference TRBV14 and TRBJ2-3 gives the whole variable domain EAGVTQFPSHSVIEKGQTVTLRCDPISGHDNLYWYRRVMGKEIKFLLHFVKESKQDESGMPNNRFLAERTGGTYSTLKVQPAELEDSGVYFCASSYTSGSTDTQYFGPGTRLTVL.

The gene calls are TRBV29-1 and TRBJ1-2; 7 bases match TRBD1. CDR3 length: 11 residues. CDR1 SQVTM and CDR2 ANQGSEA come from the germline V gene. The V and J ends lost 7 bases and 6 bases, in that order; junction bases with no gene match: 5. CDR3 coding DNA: TGCAGCGCTTGGACAGGAGATGGCTACACCTTC. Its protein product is CSAWTGDGYTF.

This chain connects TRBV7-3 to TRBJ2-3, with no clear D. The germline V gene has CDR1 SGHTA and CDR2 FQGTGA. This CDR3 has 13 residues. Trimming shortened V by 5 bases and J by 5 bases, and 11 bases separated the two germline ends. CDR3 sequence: CASSPRAGDTQYF. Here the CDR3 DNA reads TGTGCCAGCAGCCCCCGAGCTGGAGATACGCAGTATTTT.

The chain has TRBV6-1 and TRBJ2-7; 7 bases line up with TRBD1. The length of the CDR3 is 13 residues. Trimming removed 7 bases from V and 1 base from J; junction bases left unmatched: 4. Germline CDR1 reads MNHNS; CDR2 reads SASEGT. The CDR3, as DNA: TGTGCCAGCACTCCCAGGGGGTCCTACGAGCAGTACTTC. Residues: CASTPRGSYEQYF.

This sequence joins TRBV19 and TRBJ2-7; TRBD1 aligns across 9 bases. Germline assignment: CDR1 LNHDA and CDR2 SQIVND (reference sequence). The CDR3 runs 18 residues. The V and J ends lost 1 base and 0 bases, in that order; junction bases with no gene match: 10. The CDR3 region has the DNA TGTGCCAGTAGTATAGCCCATGGGACAGGGACAGGCTCCTACGAGCAGTACTTC. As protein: CASSIAHGTGTGSYEQYF. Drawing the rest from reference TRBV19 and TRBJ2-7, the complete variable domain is DGGITQSPKYLFRKEGQNVTLSCEQNLNHDAMYWYRQDPGQGLRLIYYSQIVNDFQKGDIAEGYSVSREKKESFPLTVTSAQKNPTAFYLCASSIAHGTGTGSYEQYFGPGTRLTVT.

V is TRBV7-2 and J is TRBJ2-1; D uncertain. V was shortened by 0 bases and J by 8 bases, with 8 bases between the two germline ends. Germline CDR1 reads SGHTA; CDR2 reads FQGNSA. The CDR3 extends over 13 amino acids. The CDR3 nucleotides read TGTGCCAGCAGCTTAGCTGCGAGCCATGAGCAGTTCTTC. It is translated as CASSLAASHEQFF.